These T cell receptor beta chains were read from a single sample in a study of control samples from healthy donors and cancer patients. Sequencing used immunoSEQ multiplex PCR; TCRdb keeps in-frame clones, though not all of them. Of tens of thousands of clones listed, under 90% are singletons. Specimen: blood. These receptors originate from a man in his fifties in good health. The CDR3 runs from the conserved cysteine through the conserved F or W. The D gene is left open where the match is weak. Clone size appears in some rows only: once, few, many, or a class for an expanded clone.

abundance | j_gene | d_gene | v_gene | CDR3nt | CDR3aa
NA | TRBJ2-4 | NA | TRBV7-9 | TGTGCCAGCAGCCCTCGATTGGGGGCGCGGGACAAAAACATTCAGTACTTC | CASSPRLGARDKNIQYF
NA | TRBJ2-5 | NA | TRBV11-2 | TGTGCCAGCGCAGGCGGGGGCGCCCCCCGGGACCAGTACTTC | CASAGGGAPRDQYF
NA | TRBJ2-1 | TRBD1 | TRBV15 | TGTGCCACCAGTACTCTCGACAGGGATTACAATGAGCAGTTCTTC | CATSTLDRDYNEQFF
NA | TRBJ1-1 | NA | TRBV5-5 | TGTGCCAGCAGCTTACTGTCGAACACTGAAGCTTTCTTT | CASSLLSNTEAFF
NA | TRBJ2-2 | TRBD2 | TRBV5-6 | TGTGCCGGCAGCTTGGCCGGGGGGGCGGTGACCGGGGAGCTGTTTTTT | CAGSLAGGAVTGELFF
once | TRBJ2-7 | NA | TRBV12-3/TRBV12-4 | TGTGCCAGCAGTTCCTGGGGCTCACTCGAGCAGTACTTC | CASSSWGSLEQYF
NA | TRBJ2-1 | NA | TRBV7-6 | TGTGCCAGCAGCTTAACTAGTATCAATGAGCAGTTCTTC | CASSLTSINEQFF
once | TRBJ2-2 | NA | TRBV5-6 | TGTGCCAGCAGCTCAGGAGGGGGGAACACCGGGGAGCTGTTTTTT | CASSSGGGNTGELFF
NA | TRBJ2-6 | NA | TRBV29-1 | TGCAGCGTTGAAGGGCAAGGGGCCAACGTCCTGACTTTC | CSVEGQGANVLTF
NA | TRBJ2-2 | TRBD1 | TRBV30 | TGTGCCTGGGGACAGGGGGCGAGAGCCGGGGAGCTGTTTTTT | CAWGQGARAGELFF
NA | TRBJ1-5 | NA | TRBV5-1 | TGCGCCAGCAGCTTGGCCCCGGGAGGACAGCCCCAGCATTTT | CASSLAPGGQPQHF
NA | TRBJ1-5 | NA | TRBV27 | TGTGCCAGCAGTTTCCCCCAACGAGTCAATCAGCCCCAGCATTTT | CASSFPQRVNQPQHF
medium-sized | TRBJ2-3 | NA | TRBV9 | TGTGCCAGCAGCGTAGTATCGGGCGGCACAGATACGCAGTATTTT | CASSVVSGGTDTQYF
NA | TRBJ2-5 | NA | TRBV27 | TGTGCCAGCAGTTTAAGGTTTGGCAGCCAAGAGACCCAGTACTTC | CASSLRFGSQETQYF
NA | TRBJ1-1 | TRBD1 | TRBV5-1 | TGCGCCAGCAGCCCAGGGGGCAGGAACACTGAAGCTTTCTTT | CASSPGGRNTEAFF
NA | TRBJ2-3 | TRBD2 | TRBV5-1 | TGCGCCAGCAGCTCACTAGCGGGGGGCGGGGATACGCAGTATTTT | CASSSLAGGGDTQYF
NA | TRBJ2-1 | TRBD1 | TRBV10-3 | TGTGCCATCAGTGAAGGCGGGACAGGGGGGTACGAAGAGCAGTTCTTC | CAISEGGTGGYEEQFF
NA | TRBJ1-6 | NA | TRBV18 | TGTGCCAGCTCACCACAACAGGGTAATTCACCCCTCCACTTT | CASSPQQGNSPLHF
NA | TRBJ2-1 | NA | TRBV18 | TGTGCCAGCTCTCTATGGGGGGAGAATGAGCAGTTCTTC | CASSLWGENEQFF
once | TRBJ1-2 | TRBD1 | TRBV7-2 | TGTGCCAGCATTGTGGACAGGGGCGGTGGCTACACCTTC | CASIVDRGGGYTF
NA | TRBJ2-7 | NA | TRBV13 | TGTGCCAGCAGCTTAAAGGGGATGCAGTACTTC | CASSLKGMQYF
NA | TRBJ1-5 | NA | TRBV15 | TGTGCCACCAGCAGAGGGGGGGACAGCAATCAGCCCCAGCATTTT | CATSRGGDSNQPQHF
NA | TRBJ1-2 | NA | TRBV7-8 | TGTGCCAGCAGCTTAGCGGGCAGTCAGTCCTATGGCTACACCTTC | CASSLAGSQSYGYTF
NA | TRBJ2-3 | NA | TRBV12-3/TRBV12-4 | TGTGCCAGCAATGGGGGGTACACAGATACGCAGTATTTT | CASNGGYTDTQYF